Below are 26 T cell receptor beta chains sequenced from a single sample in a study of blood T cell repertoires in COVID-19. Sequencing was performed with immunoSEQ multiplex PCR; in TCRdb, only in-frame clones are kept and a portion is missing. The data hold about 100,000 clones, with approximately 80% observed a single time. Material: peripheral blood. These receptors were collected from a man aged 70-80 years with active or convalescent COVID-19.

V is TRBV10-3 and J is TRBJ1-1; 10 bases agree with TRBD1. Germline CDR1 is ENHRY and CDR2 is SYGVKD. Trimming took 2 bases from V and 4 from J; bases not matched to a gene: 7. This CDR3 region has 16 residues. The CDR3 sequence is CAISEGPGQGSTEAFF. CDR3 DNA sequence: TGTGCCATCAGTGAGGGACCGGGACAGGGGAGCACTGAAGCTTTCTTT.

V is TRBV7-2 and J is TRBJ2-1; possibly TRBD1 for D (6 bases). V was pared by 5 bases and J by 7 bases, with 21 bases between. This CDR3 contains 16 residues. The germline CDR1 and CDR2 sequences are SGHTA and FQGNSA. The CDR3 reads CASSRYARQATNEQFF. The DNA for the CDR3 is TGTGCCAGCAGCCGCTACGCGAGACAGGCGACAAATGAGCAGTTCTTC.

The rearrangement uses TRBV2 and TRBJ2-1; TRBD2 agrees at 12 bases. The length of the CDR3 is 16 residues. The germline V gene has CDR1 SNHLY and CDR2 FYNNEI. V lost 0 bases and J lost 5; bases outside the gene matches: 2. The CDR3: CASSEARLAGDNEQFF. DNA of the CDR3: TGTGCCAGCAGTGAAGCCAGACTAGCGGGGGACAATGAGCAGTTCTTC.

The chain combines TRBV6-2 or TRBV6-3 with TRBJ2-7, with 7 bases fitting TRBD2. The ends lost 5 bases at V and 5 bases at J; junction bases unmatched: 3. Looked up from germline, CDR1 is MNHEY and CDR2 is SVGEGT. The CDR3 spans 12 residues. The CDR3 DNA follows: TGTGCCAGCAGTCTCACTAGCGACGAGCAGTACTTC. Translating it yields CASSLTSDEQYF.

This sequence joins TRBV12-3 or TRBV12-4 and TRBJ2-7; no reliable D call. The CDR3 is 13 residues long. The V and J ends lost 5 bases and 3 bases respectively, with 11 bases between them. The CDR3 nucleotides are TGTGCCAGCAGTAGCCCTAGTAACTACGAGCAGTACTTC. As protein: CASSSPSNYEQYF.

CDR3: CASRPTSGIDNEQFF. The CDR3 DNA follows: TGTGCCAGTAGACCGACTAGCGGGATTGACAATGAGCAGTTCTTC. V is TRBV19 and J is TRBJ2-1; 11 bases align to TRBD2. The trim removed 6 bases at V and 5 bases at J, leaving 6 bases unmatched. Germline CDR1 LNHDA, CDR2 SQIVND (reference sequence). The length of the CDR3 is 15 residues.

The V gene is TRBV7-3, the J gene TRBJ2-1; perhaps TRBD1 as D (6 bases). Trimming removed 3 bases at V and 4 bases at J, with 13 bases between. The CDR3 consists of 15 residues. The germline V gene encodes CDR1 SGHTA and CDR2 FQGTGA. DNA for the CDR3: TGTGCCAGCAGCTTCGGGACATCGAATTACAATGAGCAGTTCTTC. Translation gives CASSFGTSNYNEQFF.

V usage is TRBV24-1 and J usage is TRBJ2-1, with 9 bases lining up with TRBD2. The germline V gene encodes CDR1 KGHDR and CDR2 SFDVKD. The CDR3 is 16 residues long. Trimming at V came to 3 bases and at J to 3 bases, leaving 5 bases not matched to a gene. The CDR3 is CATSDSSGSGYNEQFF. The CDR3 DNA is TGTGCCACCAGTGATAGTAGCGGGAGTGGCTACAATGAGCAGTTCTTC.

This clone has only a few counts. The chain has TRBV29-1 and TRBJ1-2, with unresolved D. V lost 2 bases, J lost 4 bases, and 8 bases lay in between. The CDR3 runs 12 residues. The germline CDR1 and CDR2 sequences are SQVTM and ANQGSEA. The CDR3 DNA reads TGCAGCGTTGAACCTACCCTCTATGGCTACACCTTC. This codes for CSVEPTLYGYTF.

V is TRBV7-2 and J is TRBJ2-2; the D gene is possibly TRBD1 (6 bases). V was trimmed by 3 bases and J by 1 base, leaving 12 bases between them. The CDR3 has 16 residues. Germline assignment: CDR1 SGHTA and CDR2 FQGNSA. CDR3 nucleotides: TGTGCCAGCAGCTTGGAAGGACAGCTGAACACCGGGGAGCTGTTTTTT. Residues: CASSLEGQLNTGELFF.

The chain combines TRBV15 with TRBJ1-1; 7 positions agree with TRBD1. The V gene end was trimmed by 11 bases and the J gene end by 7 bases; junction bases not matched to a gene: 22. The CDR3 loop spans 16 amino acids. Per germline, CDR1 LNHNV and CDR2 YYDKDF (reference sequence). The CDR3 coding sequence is TGTGCCGCTACCAGGGCTACAGGGGCCTCGCGAGGTGAAGCTTTCTTT. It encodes CAATRATGASRGEAFF.

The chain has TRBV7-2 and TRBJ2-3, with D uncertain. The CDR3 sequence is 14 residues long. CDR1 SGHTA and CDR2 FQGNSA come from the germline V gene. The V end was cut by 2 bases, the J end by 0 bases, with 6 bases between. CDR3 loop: CASSLYTSTDTQYF. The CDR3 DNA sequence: TGTGCCAGCAGCTTATACACAAGCACAGATACGCAGTATTTT.

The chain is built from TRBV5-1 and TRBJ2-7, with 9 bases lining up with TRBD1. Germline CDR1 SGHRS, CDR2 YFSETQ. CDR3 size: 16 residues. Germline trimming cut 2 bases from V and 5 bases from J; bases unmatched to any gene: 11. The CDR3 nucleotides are TGCGCCAGCAGCTTACGACCGGGACAGGGTATGGACGAGCAGTACTTC. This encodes CASSLRPGQGMDEQYF.

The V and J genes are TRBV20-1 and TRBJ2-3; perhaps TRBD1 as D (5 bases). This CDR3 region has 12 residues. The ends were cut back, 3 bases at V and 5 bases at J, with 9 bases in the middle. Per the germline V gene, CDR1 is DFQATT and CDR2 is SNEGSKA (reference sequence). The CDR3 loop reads CSASWGGDTQYF. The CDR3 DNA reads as TGCAGTGCTAGTTGGGGCGGAGATACGCAGTATTTT.

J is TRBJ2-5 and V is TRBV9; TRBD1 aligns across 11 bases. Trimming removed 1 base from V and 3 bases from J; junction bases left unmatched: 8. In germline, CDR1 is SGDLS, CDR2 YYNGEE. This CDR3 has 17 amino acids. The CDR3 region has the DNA TGTGCCAGCAGCGTACACCCGGGACAGGGGGGGGAAGAGACCCAGTACTTC. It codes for CASSVHPGQGGEETQYF.

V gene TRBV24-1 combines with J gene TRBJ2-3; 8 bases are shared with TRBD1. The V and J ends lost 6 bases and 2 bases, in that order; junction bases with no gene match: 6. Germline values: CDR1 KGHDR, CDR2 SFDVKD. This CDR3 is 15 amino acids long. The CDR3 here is CATSQGAGTTDTQYF. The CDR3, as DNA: TGTGCCACCAGTCAGGGGGCAGGGACCACAGATACGCAGTATTTT.

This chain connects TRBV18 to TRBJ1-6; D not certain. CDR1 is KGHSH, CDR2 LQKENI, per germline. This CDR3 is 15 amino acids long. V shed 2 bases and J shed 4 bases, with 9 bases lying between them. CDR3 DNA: TGTGCCAGCTCACCAGAGGAGGAGTATAATTCACCCCTCCACTTT. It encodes CASSPEEEYNSPLHF.

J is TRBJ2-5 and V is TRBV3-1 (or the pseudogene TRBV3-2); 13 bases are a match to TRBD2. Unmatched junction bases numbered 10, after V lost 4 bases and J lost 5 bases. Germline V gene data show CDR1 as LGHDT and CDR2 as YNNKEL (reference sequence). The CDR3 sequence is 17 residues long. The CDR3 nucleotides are TGTGCCAGCAGCCCCCGACTAGCGGGGGGACTGGAGGAGACCCAGTACTTC. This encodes CASSPRLAGGLEETQYF.

The DNA of the CDR3 is TGCGCCAGCAGCTTGAACCCGACAGGGGCGATTTTTTACGAGCAGTACTTC. It specifies CASSLNPTGAIFYEQYF. This chain connects TRBV5-1 to TRBJ2-7, with 8 bases fitting TRBD1. The germline V gene has CDR1 SGHRS and CDR2 YFSETQ. V was pared by 1 base and J by 4 bases, with 13 bases of the junction left unmatched. The CDR3 is made up of 17 amino acids.

In nucleotides, the CDR3 is TGTGCCACCAGCGCCGGCGGGGGGGGAACGGGAAAACTGTTTTTT. Its protein product is CATSAGGGGTGKLFF. The V call is TRBV15, the J call TRBJ1-4; tentatively, D is TRBD1 (5 bases). Deletions cut 5 bases from V and 10 bases from J, with 20 bases between. CDR3 length: 15 residues. Germline V gene sequence: CDR1 LNHNV, CDR2 YYDKDF (reference sequence).

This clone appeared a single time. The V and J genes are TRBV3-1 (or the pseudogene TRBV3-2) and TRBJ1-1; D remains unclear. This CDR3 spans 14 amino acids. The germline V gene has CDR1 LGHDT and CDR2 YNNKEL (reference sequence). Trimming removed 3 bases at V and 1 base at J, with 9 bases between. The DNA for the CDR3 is TGTGCCAGCAGCCATCCGGGGTCGAACACTGAAGCTTTCTTT. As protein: CASSHPGSNTEAFF.

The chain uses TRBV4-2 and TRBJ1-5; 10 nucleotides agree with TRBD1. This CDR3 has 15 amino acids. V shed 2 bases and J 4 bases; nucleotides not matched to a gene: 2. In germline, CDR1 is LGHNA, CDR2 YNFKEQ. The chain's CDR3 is CASSQRQGANQPQHF. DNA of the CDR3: TGTGCCAGCAGCCAAAGACAGGGGGCAAATCAGCCCCAGCATTTT.

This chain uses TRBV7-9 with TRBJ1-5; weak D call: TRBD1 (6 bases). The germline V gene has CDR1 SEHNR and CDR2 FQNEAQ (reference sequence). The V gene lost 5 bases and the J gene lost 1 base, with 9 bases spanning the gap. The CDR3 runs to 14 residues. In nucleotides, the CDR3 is TGTGCCAGCAGCCCAACAGGGAGCAATCAGCCCCAGCATTTT. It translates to CASSPTGSNQPQHF.

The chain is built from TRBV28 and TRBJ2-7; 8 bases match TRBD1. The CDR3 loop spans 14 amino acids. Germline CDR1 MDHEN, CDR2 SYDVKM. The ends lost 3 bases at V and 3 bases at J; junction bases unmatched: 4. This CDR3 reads CASSLTGVNYEQYF. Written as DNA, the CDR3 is TGTGCCAGCAGTTTGACAGGGGTAAACTACGAGCAGTACTTC. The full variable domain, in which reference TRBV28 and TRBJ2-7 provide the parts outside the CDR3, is DVKVTQSSRYLVKRTGEKVFLECVQDMDHENMFWYRQDPGLGLRLIYFSYDVKMKEKGDIPEGYSVSREKKERFSLILESASTNQTSMYLCASSLTGVNYEQYFGPGTRLTVT.

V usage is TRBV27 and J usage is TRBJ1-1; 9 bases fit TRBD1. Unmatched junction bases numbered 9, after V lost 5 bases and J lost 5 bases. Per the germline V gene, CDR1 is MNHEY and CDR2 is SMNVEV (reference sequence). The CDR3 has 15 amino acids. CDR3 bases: TGTGCCAGCAGTATCCTACAGGGGGCGCGAACTGAAGCTTTCTTT. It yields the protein CASSILQGARTEAFF.

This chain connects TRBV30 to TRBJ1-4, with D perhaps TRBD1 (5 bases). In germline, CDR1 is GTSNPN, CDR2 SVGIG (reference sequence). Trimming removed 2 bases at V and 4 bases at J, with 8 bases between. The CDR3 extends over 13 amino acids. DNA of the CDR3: TGTGCCTGGAGTCAGGGTGGTAATGAAAAACTGTTTTTT. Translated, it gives CAWSQGGNEKLFF. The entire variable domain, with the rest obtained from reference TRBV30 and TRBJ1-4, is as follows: SQTIHQWPATLVQPVGSPLSLECTVEGTSNPNLYWYRQAAGRGLQLLFYSVGIGQISSEVPQNLSASRPQDRQFILSSKKLLLSDSGFYLCAWSQGGNEKLFFGSGTQLSVL.